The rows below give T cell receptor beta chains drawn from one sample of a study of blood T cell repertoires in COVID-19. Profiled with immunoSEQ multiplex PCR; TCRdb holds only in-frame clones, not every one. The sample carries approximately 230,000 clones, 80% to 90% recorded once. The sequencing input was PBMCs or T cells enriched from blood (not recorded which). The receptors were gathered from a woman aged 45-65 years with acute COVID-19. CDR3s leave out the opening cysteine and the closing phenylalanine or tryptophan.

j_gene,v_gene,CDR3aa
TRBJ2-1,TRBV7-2,ASSLTLAGGNYEQF
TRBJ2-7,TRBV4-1,ASAQGTGGYEQY
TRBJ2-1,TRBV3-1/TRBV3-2,ASSQGTSGPLNEQF
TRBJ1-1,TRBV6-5,ASSLSDGLGAF
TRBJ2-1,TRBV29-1,SVEGDTYNEQF
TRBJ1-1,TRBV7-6,AAGGMNTEAF
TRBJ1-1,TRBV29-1,SVAPGQGTTEAF
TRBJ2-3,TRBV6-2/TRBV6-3,ASSYSHTGNTDTQY
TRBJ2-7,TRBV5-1,ASSPGGGRRGEQY
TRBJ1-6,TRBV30,AWTGTRGRNSPLH
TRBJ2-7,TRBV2,ASSKPGLAGGGPYEQY
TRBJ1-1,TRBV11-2,ASSPQGPTEAF
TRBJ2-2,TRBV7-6,ASSLAYRAKIVSNGELF
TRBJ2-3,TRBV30,AWSTLPTSGRRDTQY
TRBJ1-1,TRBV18,ASSLSGTPGNTEAF
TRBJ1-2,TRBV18,ASSKVTGGDYGYT
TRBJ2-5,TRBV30,AWRTGWVETQY
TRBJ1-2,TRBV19,ASSIPTPYGYT
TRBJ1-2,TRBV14,ASSHYPAVLH
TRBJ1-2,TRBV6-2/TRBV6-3,ASSLGQGPGYT
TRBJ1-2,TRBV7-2,ASSPETGNYGYT
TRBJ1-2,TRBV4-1,ASSQASLQVIAGYT
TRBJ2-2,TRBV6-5,ASSYSTGGELF
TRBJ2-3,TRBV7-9,ASSESLSDFTDTQY
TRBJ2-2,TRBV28,ASSFATATGELF
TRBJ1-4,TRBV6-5,ASRVGSLNEKLF
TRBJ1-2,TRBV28,ASSPRRGPWEGYT
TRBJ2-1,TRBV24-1,ATSAFASANEQF
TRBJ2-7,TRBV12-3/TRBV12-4,ASSLGAIEQY
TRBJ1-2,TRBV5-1,ASSWVGGDGYT
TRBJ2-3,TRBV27,ASSRTSGRVSDTQY
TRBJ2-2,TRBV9,ASSAERRSGELF
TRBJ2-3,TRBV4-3,ASSQRTGPLSTDTQY
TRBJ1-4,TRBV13,ASSLYSGTGDEKLF
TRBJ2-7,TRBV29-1,SVEGQDSYEQY
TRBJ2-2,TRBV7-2,ASSLTGNTGELF
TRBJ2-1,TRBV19,ASSLGSASYLPLNEQF
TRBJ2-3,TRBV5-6,ASSPRGGQGTDTQY
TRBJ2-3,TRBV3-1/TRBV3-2,ASSHGQGLTDTQY
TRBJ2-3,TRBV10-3,AISESSRGTDTQY
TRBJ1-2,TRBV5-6,ASSLFRGLYGYT
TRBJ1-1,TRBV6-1,ASSEGGTGNTEAF
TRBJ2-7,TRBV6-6,ASSYGRRTYEQY